This T cell receptor beta chain was profiled in a study of molecular identifiers for immune sequencing clone quantification. The bulk TCR libraries were made with methods described before and with listed TCR primers. TCRdb re-called the PCR reads through MiXCR, storing one row per CDR3 protein. In the table there are approximately 550,000 distinct CDR3 sequences, about a fifth of which are singletons. Libraries for naive CD8 T cells, which were made from around 20,000 to 1,000,000 sorted cells, drew on 10%, 30% or 50% of the RNA. The germline V gene encodes CDR1 WSHSY and CDR2 SAAADI. V lost 8 bases and J 2 bases, leaving 13 bases between the germline ends. The CDR3 has 14 amino acids. General study findings and limits: Identical TCR molecules can share a barcode, and this sharing could underestimate highly expanded clone sizes. Clones that had above 20 RNA copies took up over 98% of effector molecules but under 1% in naive cells.

Many counts were recorded for this clonotype. Antigen unknown. V is TRBV10-2 and J is TRBJ1-3, with no clear D. This clonotype was obtained from a human donor in good health. Some libraries in this study had Jurkat cell RNA spiked in. Sequencing was done on a sample of naive CD8+ T cells from blood, with Jurkat cell RNA spiked in. Subset given: FACS-sorted CD8+CD4-CCR7+CD45RA+ naive T cells. CDR3 sequence: CASAPGLAGNTIYF. The CDR3 bases are TGCGCCAGCGCCCCGGGTCTCGCTGGAAACACCATATATTTT.